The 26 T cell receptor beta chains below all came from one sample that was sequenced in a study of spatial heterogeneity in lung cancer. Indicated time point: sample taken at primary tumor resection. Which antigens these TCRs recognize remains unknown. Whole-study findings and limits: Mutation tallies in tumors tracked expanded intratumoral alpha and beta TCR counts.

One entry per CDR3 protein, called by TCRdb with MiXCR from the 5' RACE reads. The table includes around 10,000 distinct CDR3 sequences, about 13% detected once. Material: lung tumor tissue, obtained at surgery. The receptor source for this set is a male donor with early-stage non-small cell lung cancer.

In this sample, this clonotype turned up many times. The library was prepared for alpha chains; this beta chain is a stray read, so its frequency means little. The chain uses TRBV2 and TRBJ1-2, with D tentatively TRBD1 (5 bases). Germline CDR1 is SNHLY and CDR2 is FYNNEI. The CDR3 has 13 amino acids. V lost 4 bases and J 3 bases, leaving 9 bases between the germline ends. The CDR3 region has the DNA TGTGCCAGCAGTGCATCGGGGGACTATGGCTACACCTTC. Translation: CASSASGDYGYTF. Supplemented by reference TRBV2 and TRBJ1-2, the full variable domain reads EPEVTQTPSHQVTQMGQEVILRCVPISNHLYFYWYRQILGQKVEFLVSFYNNEISEKSEIFDDQFSVERPDGSNFTLKIRSTKLEDSAMYFCASSASGDYGYTFGSGTRLTVV.

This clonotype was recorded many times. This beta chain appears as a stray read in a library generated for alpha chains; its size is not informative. In nucleotides, the CDR3 is TGTGCCACGACTAGCGGCTCCTACAATGAGCAGTTCTTC. Translation gives CATTSGSYNEQFF. The genes are TRBV10-3 and TRBJ2-1, with TRBD2 matching 9 bases. CDR1 is ENHRY and CDR2 is SYGVKD in the germline V gene. This CDR3 has 13 amino acids. V was pared by 10 bases and J by 0 bases, with 1 base of the junction left unmatched.

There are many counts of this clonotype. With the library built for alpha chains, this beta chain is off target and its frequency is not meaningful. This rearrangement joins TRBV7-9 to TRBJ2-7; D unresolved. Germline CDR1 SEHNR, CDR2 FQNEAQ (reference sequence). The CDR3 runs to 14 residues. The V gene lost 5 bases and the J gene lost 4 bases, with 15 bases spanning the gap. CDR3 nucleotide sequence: TGTGCCAGCAGCACCACCGGCAGGATTTACGAGCAGTACTTC. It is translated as CASSTTGRIYEQYF.

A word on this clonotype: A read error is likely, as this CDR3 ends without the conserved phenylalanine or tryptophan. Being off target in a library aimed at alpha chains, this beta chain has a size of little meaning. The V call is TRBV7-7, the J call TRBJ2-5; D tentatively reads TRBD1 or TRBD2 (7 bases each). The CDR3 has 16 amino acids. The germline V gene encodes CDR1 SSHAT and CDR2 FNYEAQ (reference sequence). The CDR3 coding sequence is TGTGCTAGCAGCTCTTTGCAGGGAGGGGGCGTAGAGACCCAGTACTAC. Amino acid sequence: CASSSLQGGGVETQYY.

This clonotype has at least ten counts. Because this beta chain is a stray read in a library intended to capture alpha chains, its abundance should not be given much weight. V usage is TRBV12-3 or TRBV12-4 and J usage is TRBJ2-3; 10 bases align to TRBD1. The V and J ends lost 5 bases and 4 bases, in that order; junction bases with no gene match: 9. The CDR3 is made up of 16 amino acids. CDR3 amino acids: CASSPQTGGVADTQYF. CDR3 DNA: TGTGCCAGCAGTCCTCAGACAGGGGGCGTCGCAGATACGCAGTATTTT.

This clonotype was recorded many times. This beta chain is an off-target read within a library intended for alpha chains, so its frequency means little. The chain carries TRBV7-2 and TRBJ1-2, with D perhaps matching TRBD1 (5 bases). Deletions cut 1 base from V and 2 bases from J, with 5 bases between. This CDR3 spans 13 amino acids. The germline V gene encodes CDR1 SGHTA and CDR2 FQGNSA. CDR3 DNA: TGTGCCAGCAGCTTAGGACAGAACTATGGCTACACCTTC. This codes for CASSLGQNYGYTF.

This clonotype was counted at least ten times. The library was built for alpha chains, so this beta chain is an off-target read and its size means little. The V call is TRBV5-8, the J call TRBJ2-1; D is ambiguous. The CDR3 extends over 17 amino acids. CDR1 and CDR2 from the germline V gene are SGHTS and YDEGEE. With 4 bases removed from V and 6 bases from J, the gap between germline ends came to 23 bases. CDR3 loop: CASSPEEWTRHSNEQFF. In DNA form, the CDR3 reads TGTGCCAGCAGCCCAGAAGAGTGGACCCGACACAGCAATGAGCAGTTCTTC.

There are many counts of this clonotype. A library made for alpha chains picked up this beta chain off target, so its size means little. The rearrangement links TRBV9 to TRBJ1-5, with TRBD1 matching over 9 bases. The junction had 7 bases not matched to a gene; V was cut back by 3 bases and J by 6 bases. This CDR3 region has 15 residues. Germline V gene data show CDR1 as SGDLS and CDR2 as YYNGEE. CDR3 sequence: CASSAGQGSGQPQHF. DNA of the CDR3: TGTGCCAGCAGCGCGGGACAGGGTTCGGGTCAGCCCCAGCATTTT.

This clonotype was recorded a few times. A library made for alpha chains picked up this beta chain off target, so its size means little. CDR3 bases: TGTGCCACCAGTGGGGGGGCTAGCGGGACCGATGAGCAGTTCTTC. Protein: CATSGGASGTDEQFF. The chain combines TRBV24-1 with TRBJ2-1, with 9 bases aligning to TRBD2. This CDR3 region has 15 residues. The germline CDR1 and CDR2 sequences are KGHDR and SFDVKD. After removal of 5 bases from V and 8 bases from J, the junction contained 9 bases not matched to a gene.

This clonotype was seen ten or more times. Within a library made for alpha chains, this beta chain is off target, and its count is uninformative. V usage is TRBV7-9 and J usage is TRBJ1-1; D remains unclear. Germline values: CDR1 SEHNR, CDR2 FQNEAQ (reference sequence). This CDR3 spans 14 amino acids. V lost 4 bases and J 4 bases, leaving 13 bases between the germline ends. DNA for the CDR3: TGTGCCAGCAGCTCAATACGATCGGGCACTGAAGCTTTCTTT. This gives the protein CASSSIRSGTEAFF. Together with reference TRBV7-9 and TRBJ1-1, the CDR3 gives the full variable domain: DTGVSQNPRHKITKRGQNVTFRCDPISEHNRLYWYRQTLGQGPEFLTYFQNEAQLEKSRLLSDRFSAERPKGSFSTLEIQRTEQGDSAMYLCASSSIRSGTEAFFGQGTRLTVV.

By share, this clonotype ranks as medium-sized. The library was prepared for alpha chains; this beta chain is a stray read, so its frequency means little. For the CDR3, the DNA is TGTGCCAGCAGCCCCCGGGGCCCAGAAGATACGCAGTATTTT. Its protein is CASSPRGPEDTQYF. The rearrangement uses TRBV6-5 and TRBJ2-3; perhaps D is TRBD1 or TRBD2 (5 bases each). The germline CDR1 and CDR2 sequences are MNHEY and SVGAGI. V was pared by 6 bases and J by 5 bases, with 15 bases between. This CDR3 contains 14 residues.

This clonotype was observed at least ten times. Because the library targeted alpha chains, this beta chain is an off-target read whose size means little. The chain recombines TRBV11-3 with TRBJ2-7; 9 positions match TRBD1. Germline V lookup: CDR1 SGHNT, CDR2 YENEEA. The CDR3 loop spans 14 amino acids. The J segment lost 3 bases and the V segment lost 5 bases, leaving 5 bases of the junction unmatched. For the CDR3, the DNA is TGTGCCAGCAGCATCCGACAGGGGGTCTACGAGCAGTACTTC. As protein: CASSIRQGVYEQYF. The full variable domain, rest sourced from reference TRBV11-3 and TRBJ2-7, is EAGVVQSPRYKIIEKKQPVAFWCNPISGHNTLYWYLQNLGQGPELLIRYENEEAVDDSQLPKDRFSAERLKGVDSTLKIQPAELGDSAVYLCASSIRQGVYEQYFGPGTRLTVT.

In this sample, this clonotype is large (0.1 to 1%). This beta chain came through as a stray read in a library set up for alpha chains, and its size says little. In nucleotides, the CDR3 is TGCAGTGCTAGTCCAGGGTTTTCGAAGCACTACGAGCAGTACTTC. This gives the protein CSASPGFSKHYEQYF. J is TRBJ2-7 and V is TRBV20-1; D may be TRBD1 (5 bases). This CDR3 has 15 amino acids. Per the germline V gene, CDR1 is DFQATT and CDR2 is SNEGSKA (reference sequence). Deletions cut 3 bases from V and 3 bases from J, with 18 bases between.

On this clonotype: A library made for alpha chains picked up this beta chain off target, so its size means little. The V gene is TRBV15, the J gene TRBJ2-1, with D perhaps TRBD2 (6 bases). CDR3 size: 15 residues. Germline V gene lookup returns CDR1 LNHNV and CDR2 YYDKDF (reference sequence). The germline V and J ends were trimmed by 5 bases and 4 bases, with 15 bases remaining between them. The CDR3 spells CATSQGGVGYNEQFF. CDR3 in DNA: TGTGCCACCAGCCAAGGAGGGGTCGGATACAATGAGCAGTTCTTC.

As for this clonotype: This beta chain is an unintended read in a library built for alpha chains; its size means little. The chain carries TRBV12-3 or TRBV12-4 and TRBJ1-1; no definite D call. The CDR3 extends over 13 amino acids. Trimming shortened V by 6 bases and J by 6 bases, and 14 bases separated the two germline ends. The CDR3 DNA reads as TGTGCCAGCAGCCGGGAGTTCGCCGCTGAAGCTTTCTTT. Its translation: CASSREFAAEAFF.

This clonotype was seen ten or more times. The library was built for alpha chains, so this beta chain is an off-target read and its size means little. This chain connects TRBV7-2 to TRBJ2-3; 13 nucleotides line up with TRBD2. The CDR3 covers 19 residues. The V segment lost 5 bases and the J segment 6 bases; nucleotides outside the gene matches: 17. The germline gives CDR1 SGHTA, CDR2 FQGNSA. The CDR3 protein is CASSQKPRLAGGILDTQYF. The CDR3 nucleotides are TGTGCCAGCAGCCAAAAACCCCGACTAGCGGGAGGTATATTGGATACGCAGTATTTT.

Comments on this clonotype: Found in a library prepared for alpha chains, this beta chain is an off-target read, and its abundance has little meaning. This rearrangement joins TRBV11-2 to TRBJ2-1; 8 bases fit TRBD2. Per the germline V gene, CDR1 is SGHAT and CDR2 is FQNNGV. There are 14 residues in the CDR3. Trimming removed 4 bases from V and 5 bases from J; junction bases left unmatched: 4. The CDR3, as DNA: TGTGCCAGCAGCTCTAGCGGGCCCGACAATGAGCAGTTCTTC. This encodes CASSSSGPDNEQFF.

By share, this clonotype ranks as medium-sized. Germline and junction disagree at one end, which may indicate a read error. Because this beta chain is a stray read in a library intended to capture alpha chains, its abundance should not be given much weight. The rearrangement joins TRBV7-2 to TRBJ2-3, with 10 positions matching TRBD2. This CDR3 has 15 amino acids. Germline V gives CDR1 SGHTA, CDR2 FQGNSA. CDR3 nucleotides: TGTGCCAGCAGCCTAGCGGGAGTCCCCGTCGATACGCAGTATTTT. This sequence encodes CASSLAGVPVDTQYF.

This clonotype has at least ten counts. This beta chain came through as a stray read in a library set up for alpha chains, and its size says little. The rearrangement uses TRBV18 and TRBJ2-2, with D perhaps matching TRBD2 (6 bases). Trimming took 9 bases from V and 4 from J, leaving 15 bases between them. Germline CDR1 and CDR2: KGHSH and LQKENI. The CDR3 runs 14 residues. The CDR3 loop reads CASHTGTGTGELFF. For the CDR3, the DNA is TGTGCCAGTCACACCGGGACTGGCACCGGGGAGCTGTTTTTT.

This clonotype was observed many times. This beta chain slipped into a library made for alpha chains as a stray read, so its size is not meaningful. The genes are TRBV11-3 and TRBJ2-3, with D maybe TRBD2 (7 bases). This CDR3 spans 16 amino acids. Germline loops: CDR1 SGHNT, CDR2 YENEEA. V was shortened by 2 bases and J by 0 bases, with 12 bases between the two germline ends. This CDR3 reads CASSLRGGTSTDTQYF. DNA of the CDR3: TGTGCCAGCAGCTTAAGGGGGGGTACTAGCACAGATACGCAGTATTTT.

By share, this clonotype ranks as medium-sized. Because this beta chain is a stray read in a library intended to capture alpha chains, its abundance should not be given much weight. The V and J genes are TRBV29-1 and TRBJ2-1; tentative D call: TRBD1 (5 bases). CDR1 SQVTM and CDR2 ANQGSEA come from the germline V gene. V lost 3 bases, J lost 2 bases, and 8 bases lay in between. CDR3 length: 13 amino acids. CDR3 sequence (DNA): TGCAGCGTTGACGACAGAACCTACAATGAGCAGTTCTTC. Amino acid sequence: CSVDDRTYNEQFF.

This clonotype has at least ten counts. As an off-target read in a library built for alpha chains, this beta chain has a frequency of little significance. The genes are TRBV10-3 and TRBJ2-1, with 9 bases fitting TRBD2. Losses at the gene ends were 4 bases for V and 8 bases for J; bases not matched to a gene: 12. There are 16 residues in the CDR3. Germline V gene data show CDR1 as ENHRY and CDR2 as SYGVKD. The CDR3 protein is CAISAGLAGSVDEQFF. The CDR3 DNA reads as TGTGCCATCAGTGCGGGGCTAGCGGGGTCTGTGGATGAGCAGTTCTTC.

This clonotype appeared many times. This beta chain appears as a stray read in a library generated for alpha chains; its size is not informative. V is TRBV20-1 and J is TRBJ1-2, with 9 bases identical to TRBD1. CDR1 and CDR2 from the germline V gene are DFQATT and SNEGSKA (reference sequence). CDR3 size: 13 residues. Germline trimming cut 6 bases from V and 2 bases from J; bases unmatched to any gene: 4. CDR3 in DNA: TGCAGTGCAAGGGGACAGGGAAACTATGGCTACACCTTC. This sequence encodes CSARGQGNYGYTF.

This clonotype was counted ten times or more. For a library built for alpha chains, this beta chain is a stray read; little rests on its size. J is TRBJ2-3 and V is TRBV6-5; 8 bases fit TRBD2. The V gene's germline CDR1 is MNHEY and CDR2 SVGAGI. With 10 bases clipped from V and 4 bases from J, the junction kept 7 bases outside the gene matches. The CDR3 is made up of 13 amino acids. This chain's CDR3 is CATQSGSSDTQYF. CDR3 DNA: TGTGCCACCCAGAGCGGGAGCTCAGATACGCAGTATTTT.

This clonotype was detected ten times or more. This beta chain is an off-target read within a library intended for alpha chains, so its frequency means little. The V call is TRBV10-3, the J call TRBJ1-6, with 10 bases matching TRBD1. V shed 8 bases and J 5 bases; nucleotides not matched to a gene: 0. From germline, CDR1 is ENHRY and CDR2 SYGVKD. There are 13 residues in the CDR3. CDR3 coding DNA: TGTGCCATCGGGACAGGGGATAATTCACCCCTCCACTTT. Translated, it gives CAIGTGDNSPLHF.

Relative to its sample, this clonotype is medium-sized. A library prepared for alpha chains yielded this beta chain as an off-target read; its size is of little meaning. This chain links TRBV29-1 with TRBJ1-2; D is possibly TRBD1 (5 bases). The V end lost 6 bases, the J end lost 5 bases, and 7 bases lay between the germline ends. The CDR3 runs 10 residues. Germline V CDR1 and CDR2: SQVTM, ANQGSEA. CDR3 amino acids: CSVTEYGYTF. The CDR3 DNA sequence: TGCAGCGTGACAGAGTATGGCTACACCTTC.